This entry lists 31 T cell receptor beta chains sequenced from one sample in a study of blood T cell repertoires in COVID-19. Sequenced by immunoSEQ multiplex PCR; TCRdb stores in-frame clones only, minus some. Found here are 220,000 or so clones, about four fifths of them singletons; the top ten hold around 6.5%. Sample: PBMCs or T cells enriched from blood (not recorded which). All receptors derive from a middle-aged woman who had recovered from COVID-19.

The chain couples TRBV13 to TRBJ2-1, with TRBD2 matching over 13 bases. The V segment lost 6 bases and the J segment 8 bases; nucleotides outside the gene matches: 7. From germline, CDR1 is PRHDT and CDR2 FYEKMQ (reference sequence). The CDR3 runs 15 residues. The DNA for the CDR3 is TGTGCCAGCAGATCCCGGACTAGCGGGAGTGATGAGCAGTTCTTC. It translates to CASRSRTSGSDEQFF.

This clone has a single count. The chain couples TRBV5-1 to TRBJ1-6, with D possibly being TRBD1 (5 bases). The V end lost 1 base, the J end lost 9 bases, and 17 bases lay between the germline ends. Germline loops: CDR1 SGHRS, CDR2 YFSETQ. CDR3 length equals 16 residues. The CDR3 sequence is CASSLIGREQRSPLHF. In DNA, the CDR3 is TGCGCCAGCAGCTTGATTGGCAGGGAACAACGTTCACCCCTCCACTTT.

The V and J genes are TRBV19 and TRBJ1-2; TRBD1 matches at 9 bases. The CDR3 extends over 13 amino acids. Germline loops: CDR1 LNHDA, CDR2 SQIVND (reference sequence). With 6 bases clipped from V and 8 bases from J, the junction kept 7 bases outside the gene matches. The CDR3 protein is CASSLLDRGGYTF. In DNA form, the CDR3 reads TGTGCCAGTAGCCTTCTAGACAGGGGGGGCTACACCTTC.

The V call is TRBV5-5, the J call TRBJ2-2; 7 nucleotides align to TRBD2. This CDR3 is built from 16 residues. Germline V gene lookup returns CDR1 SGHKS and CDR2 YYEKEE (reference sequence). J gave up 0 bases and V 4 bases, and 6 bases lay outside the gene matches. Here the CDR3 DNA reads TGTGCCAGCAGCCTAGCGGAATTTCCGAACACCGGGGAGCTGTTTTTT. Amino acids: CASSLAEFPNTGELFF.

The CDR3 region is CASSFRDRGSYEQYF. CDR3 DNA sequence: TGTGCCAGCAGTTTTAGGGACAGGGGCTCCTACGAGCAGTACTTC. The V gene is TRBV28, the J gene TRBJ2-7; 10 bases line up with TRBD1. With V trimmed by 3 bases and J by 0 bases, 2 bases remained unmatched. The germline V gene encodes CDR1 MDHEN and CDR2 SYDVKM. The CDR3 is 15 amino acids. Combining the CDR3 with reference TRBV28 and TRBJ2-7 gives the whole variable domain DVKVTQSSRYLVKRTGEKVFLECVQDMDHENMFWYRQDPGLGLRLIYFSYDVKMKEKGDIPEGYSVSREKKERFSLILESASTNQTSMYLCASSFRDRGSYEQYFGPGTRLTVT.

The chain combines TRBV12-3 or TRBV12-4 with TRBJ1-2, with 7 bases fitting TRBD1. There are 13 residues in the CDR3. The ends lost 5 bases at V and 8 bases at J; junction bases unmatched: 8. The CDR3 spells CASSGTATDGYTF. The CDR3 nucleotides are TGTGCCAGCAGTGGGACAGCCACGGACGGCTACACCTTC.

This rearrangement joins TRBV5-1 to TRBJ2-2, with D possibly being TRBD2 (6 bases). Germline-derived CDR1 and CDR2 are SGHRS and YFSETQ. V was shortened by 1 base and J by 4 bases, with 11 bases between the two germline ends. The CDR3 length is 15 residues. The CDR3 DNA follows: TGCGCCAGCAGCTTGTTGGAGGGGATCACCGGGGAGCTGTTTTTT. This codes for CASSLLEGITGELFF.

The chain recombines TRBV11-3 with TRBJ2-3, with 9 bases that match TRBD2. The CDR3 runs to 15 residues. Looked up from germline, CDR1 is SGHNT and CDR2 is YENEEA. V was clipped by 3 bases and J by 0 bases; unmatched bases: 1. The CDR3 DNA is TGTGCCAGCAGCTTGAGCGGGGGGAGCACAGATACGCAGTATTTT. This gives the protein CASSLSGGSTDTQYF.

The J gene is TRBJ1-6, the V gene TRBV19; D unresolved. V was shortened by 7 bases and J by 1 base, with 14 bases between the two germline ends. The CDR3 sequence is 16 residues long. CDR1 and CDR2 from the germline V gene are LNHDA and SQIVND (reference sequence). This chain's CDR3 is CASTFGGRSYNSPLHF. The CDR3 DNA follows: TGTGCCAGTACCTTTGGCGGAAGGTCCTATAATTCACCCCTCCACTTT.

The chain carries TRBV3-1 (or the pseudogene TRBV3-2) and TRBJ2-7, with 9 bases matching TRBD2. CDR1 and CDR2 from the germline V gene are LGHDT and YNNKEL (reference sequence). The CDR3 loop spans 17 amino acids. The trim removed 4 bases at V and 3 bases at J, leaving 13 bases unmatched. CDR3 sequence reads: CASSRTPGGRGGYEQYF. CDR3 sequence (DNA): TGTGCCAGCAGCCGCACTCCTGGCGGGAGGGGGGGCTACGAGCAGTACTTC.

The rearrangement links TRBV5-4 to TRBJ2-4, with D possibly matching TRBD2 (6 bases). CDR1 is SGHNT, CDR2 YYREEE, per germline (reference sequence). The length of the CDR3 is 19 residues. V dropped 0 bases and J dropped 0 bases, with 19 bases sitting between them. CDR3 nucleotides: TGTGCCAGCAGCTTGGTTAGGGGAGTTGGGACTTTAGCCAAAAACATTCAGTACTTC. Its translation: CASSLVRGVGTLAKNIQYF.

CDR3 nucleotides: TGTGCCAGTAGTCCGTACAGGGGGTTGAACACTGAAGCTTTCTTT. It specifies CASSPYRGLNTEAFF. The chain recombines TRBV19 with TRBJ1-1; 8 positions match TRBD1. The V gene's germline CDR1 is LNHDA and CDR2 SQIVND (reference sequence). Losses at the gene ends were 5 bases for V and 0 bases for J; bases not matched to a gene: 5. This CDR3 contains 15 residues.

V and J are TRBV7-8 and TRBJ2-7; a possible D gene is TRBD2 (5 bases). Germline-derived CDR1 and CDR2 are SGHVS and FQNEAQ. The CDR3 has 15 amino acids. V lost 5 bases and J 9 bases, leaving 23 bases between the germline ends. CDR3 sequence (DNA): TGTGCCAGCAGCCAGGACTGGGTACCAACGAAGGGGCAGTACTTC. This codes for CASSQDWVPTKGQYF.

CDR3 in amino acids: CATLKPGGNTEAFF. The CDR3 region has the DNA TGTGCCACCCTAAAACCAGGGGGGAACACTGAAGCTTTCTTT. The chain couples TRBV6-5 to TRBJ1-1; 7 bases map to TRBD1. V dropped 10 bases and J dropped 1; count of bases not matched to a gene: 9. The CDR3 is 14 residues long. Per germline, CDR1 MNHEY and CDR2 SVGAGI.

The chain combines TRBV6-5 with TRBJ2-2, with D uncertain. Per the germline V gene, CDR1 is MNHEY and CDR2 is SVGAGI. The V and J ends lost 6 bases and 2 bases respectively, with 7 bases between them. The CDR3 totals 13 residues. CDR3 residues: CASRQVNTGELFF. CDR3 in DNA: TGTGCCAGCAGGCAGGTTAACACCGGGGAGCTGTTTTTT.

The chain has TRBV7-3 and TRBJ2-1; 8 nucleotides match TRBD2. The CDR3 contains 20 residues. Losses at the gene ends were 0 bases for V and 4 bases for J; bases not matched to a gene: 17. Germline CDR1 reads SGHTA; CDR2 reads FQGTGA. Here the CDR3 DNA reads TGTGCCAGCAGCTTAACCTCCCAACGGGCTAGCGGGCCGAGGTACAATGAGCAGTTCTTC. Protein: CASSLTSQRASGPRYNEQFF.

This rearrangement joins TRBV18 to TRBJ1-4, with D possibly being TRBD1 (5 bases). V lost 2 bases, J lost 7 bases, and 14 bases lay in between. This CDR3 is 15 amino acids long. Germline CDR1 reads KGHSH; CDR2 reads LQKENI. CDR3 bases: TGTGCCAGCTCACCAAGGAGACAGCCAAGTGAAAAACTGTTTTTT. This sequence encodes CASSPRRQPSEKLFF.

The V gene is TRBV29-1, the J gene TRBJ2-3; 9 nucleotides line up with TRBD2. Germline V gene sequence: CDR1 SQVTM, CDR2 ANQGSEA. The CDR3 totals 16 residues. The junction had 13 bases not matched to a gene; V was cut back by 7 bases and J by 2 bases. The CDR3 region is CSAFSPTSGYTDTQYF. For the CDR3, the DNA is TGCAGCGCTTTTTCCCCGACTAGCGGATACACAGATACGCAGTATTTT.

CDR3 in amino acids: CASSLRGAGDGGYTF. CDR3 DNA: TGCGCCAGCAGCTTGCGGGGAGCAGGGGATGGTGGCTACACCTTC. J is TRBJ1-2 and V is TRBV5-1, with D maybe TRBD1 (6 bases). This CDR3 contains 15 residues. Deletions cut 1 base from V and 7 bases from J, with 17 bases between. Germline V gives CDR1 SGHRS, CDR2 YFSETQ.

The chain combines TRBV5-6 with TRBJ2-2, with 7 bases identical to TRBD1. The CDR3 runs 15 residues. Unmatched junction bases numbered 5, after V lost 2 bases and J lost 4 bases. The germline V gene has CDR1 SGHDT and CDR2 YYEEEE. This CDR3 is CASSFMTGSTGELFF. The CDR3 region has the DNA TGTGCCAGCAGCTTCATGACAGGGAGCACCGGGGAGCTGTTTTTT.

This chain joins TRBV28 and TRBJ2-3, with 9 nucleotides matching TRBD2. The J segment lost 6 bases and the V segment lost 7 bases, leaving 11 bases of the junction unmatched. The germline CDR1 and CDR2 sequences are MDHEN and SYDVKM. CDR3 size: 15 residues. CDR3 DNA: TGTGCCAGCACCCGTAGCGGGAGAGCGAGGGATACGCAGTATTTT. This gives the protein CASTRSGRARDTQYF.

Ten or more counts support this clone. The CDR3 loop is CASSTANTGELFF. The CDR3 DNA is TGTGCCAGCAGCACAGCGAACACCGGGGAGCTGTTTTTT. The chain has TRBV5-4 and TRBJ2-2; D unclear. Germline CDR1 SGHNT, CDR2 YYREEE (reference sequence). The CDR3 runs 13 residues. V was clipped by 4 bases and J by 0 bases, with 4 bases between them.

CDR3 coding DNA: TGTGCCAGCAGTAAAACAGGGTTCTCTGGAAACACCATATATTTT. Protein sequence: CASSKTGFSGNTIYF. The rearrangement links TRBV2 to TRBJ1-3; a weak D match, TRBD1 (6 bases). The V and J ends lost 5 bases and 0 bases respectively, with 11 bases between them. Germline CDR1 is SNHLY and CDR2 is FYNNEI. CDR3 length equals 15 residues.

The J gene is TRBJ2-1, the V gene TRBV5-1, with 10 bases fitting TRBD2. Germline trimming cut 4 bases from V and 8 bases from J; bases unmatched to any gene: 18. Per germline, CDR1 SGHRS and CDR2 YFSETQ. The CDR3 is 18 residues long. The CDR3 region has the DNA TGCGCCAGCAGCCCCCGAGGGTGGACTAGCGGTATACTGGATGAGCAGTTCTTC. Translation gives CASSPRGWTSGILDEQFF.

CDR3 sequence: CASSLMRTEAFF. The DNA for the CDR3 is TGTGCCAGCAGCTTAATGAGGACTGAAGCTTTCTTT. The V gene is TRBV7-9, the J gene TRBJ1-1, with D unresolved. The CDR3 totals 12 residues. The germline V gene encodes CDR1 SEHNR and CDR2 FQNEAQ (reference sequence). The V gene lost 2 bases and the J gene lost 5 bases, with 6 bases spanning the gap.

The gene calls are TRBV7-9 and TRBJ2-3; D possibly corresponds to TRBD2 (5 bases). Trimming took off 3 bases at V and 4 bases at J, with 14 bases between the two ends. The CDR3 has 15 amino acids. The germline gives CDR1 SEHNR, CDR2 FQNEAQ (reference sequence). CDR3 in DNA: TGTGCCAGCAGCTTGAGGGCCAACCGGGCAGATACGCAGTATTTT. Amino acids: CASSLRANRADTQYF.

This clone was seen more than once but under ten times. The chain uses TRBV6-5 and TRBJ2-7; 9 positions agree with TRBD1. V shed 6 bases, J shed 5 bases, and the junction held 11 bases outside the gene matches. This CDR3 spans 15 amino acids. Germline CDR1 and CDR2: MNHEY and SVGAGI. CDR3 sequence (DNA): TGTGCCAGCAGGGGCCGAACAGGGGGCCGCCACGAGCAGTACTTC. The encoded protein is CASRGRTGGRHEQYF.

This clone was seen only once. V usage is TRBV28 and J usage is TRBJ2-7; D perhaps matches TRBD2 (6 bases). The CDR3 is 15 residues long. Germline values: CDR1 MDHEN, CDR2 SYDVKM. Between the trimmed V and J ends, which lost 5 bases and 3 bases, there was a span of 17 bases. The CDR3, as DNA: TGTGCCAGCAGTGGGACTTCAAATGGTCTCTACGAGCAGTACTTC. It codes for CASSGTSNGLYEQYF.

The V call is TRBV7-9, the J call TRBJ2-3, with D maybe TRBD2 (5 bases). V dropped 3 bases and J dropped 0 bases, with 7 bases sitting between them. Germline V CDR1 and CDR2: SEHNR, FQNEAQ (reference sequence). The CDR3 length is 14 residues. CDR3 nucleotides: TGTGCCAGCAGCTTTAGCGTTAGCACAGATACGCAGTATTTT. Protein: CASSFSVSTDTQYF. The complete variable domain, with remaining parts taken from reference TRBV7-9 and TRBJ2-3, reads DTGVSQNPRHKITKRGQNVTFRCDPISEHNRLYWYRQTLGQGPEFLTYFQNEAQLEKSRLLSDRFSAERPKGSFSTLEIQRTEQGDSAMYLCASSFSVSTDTQYFGPGTRLTVL.

The chain joins TRBV11-2 to TRBJ2-7, with 8 bases identical to TRBD1. The V segment lost 4 bases and the J segment 12 bases; nucleotides outside the gene matches: 5. Germline assignment: CDR1 SGHAT and CDR2 FQNNGV. CDR3 size: 11 residues. For the CDR3, the DNA is TGTGCCAGCAGCTCGGGACAGGCTCCGTACGTC. Residues: CASSSGQAPYV.

The V and J genes are TRBV6-5 and TRBJ2-7, with 7 nucleotides matching TRBD2. V lost 8 bases and J lost 0; bases outside the gene matches: 7. Germline lookup yields CDR1 MNHEY and CDR2 SVGAGI. The CDR3 sequence is 14 residues long. DNA of the CDR3: TGTGCCAGCGTCAGACTAGCTAGCTCCTACGAGCAGTACTTC. It encodes CASVRLASSYEQYF.